Each of the 18 T cell receptor beta chains below was sequenced from the same sample in a study of T cell repertoires in cytomegalovirus infection. No antigen has been identified for these receptors. TCRdb analysed the reads with MiXCR anew, one entry per CDR3 protein. Of roughly 700,000 distinct CDR3 sequences in the sample, 30% to 40% were seen once. Sequencing was performed on cultured PBMCs, taken from culture after CMV antigen stimulation. The receptor source for this set is a human donor in good health (CMV status not recorded). Some clones in this sample may be carry-over from other donors' samples.

The V call is TRBV2, the J call TRBJ2-5; D is unresolved. From germline, CDR1 is SNHLY and CDR2 FYNNEI. CDR3 length: 14 residues. V dropped 5 bases and J dropped 3 bases, with 13 bases sitting between them. The chain's CDR3 is CASSNLLSEETQYF. CDR3 nucleotide sequence: TGTGCCAGCAGTAACCTATTGAGTGAAGAGACCCAGTACTTC.

This clonotype was seen ten or more times. This sequence joins TRBV7-2 and TRBJ2-7; D not certain. Trimming stripped 1 base from V and 1 base from J, with 8 bases between. The CDR3 is 14 amino acids. CDR1 is SGHTA and CDR2 is FQGNSA in the germline V gene. The DNA of the CDR3 is TGTGCCAGCAGCTTAGTTTGGCGGTCCTACGAGCAGTACTTC. This sequence encodes CASSLVWRSYEQYF.

This clonotype was recorded a few times. This chain links TRBV4-2 with TRBJ2-7; 7 bases match TRBD2. In germline, CDR1 is LGHNA, CDR2 YNFKEQ. The CDR3 consists of 14 residues. After removal of 3 bases from V and 4 bases from J, the junction contained 6 bases not matched to a gene. CDR3 sequence (DNA): TGTGCCAGCAGCCACGGTCGGGGGGATTACGAGCAGTACTTC. Residues: CASSHGRGDYEQYF.

The chain joins TRBV12-3 or TRBV12-4 to TRBJ1-5; D perhaps matches TRBD1 (6 bases). Trimming shortened V by 3 bases and J by 0 bases, and 24 bases separated the two germline ends. The CDR3 is 20 residues long. CDR3 in amino acids: CASSFNDNFGGGHSNQPQHF. The CDR3 nucleotides are TGTGCCAGCAGTTTTAATGACAACTTCGGGGGGGGGCATAGCAATCAGCCCCAGCATTTT.

V is TRBV6-5 and J is TRBJ1-5; TRBD1 is a possible D gene (5 bases). There are 15 residues in the CDR3. Germline loops: CDR1 MNHEY, CDR2 SVGAGI. V dropped 0 bases and J dropped 11 bases, with 17 bases sitting between them. CDR3 nucleotides: TGTGCCAGCAGTTACTCAGGCGGGCTAGCAGGGACCCAGCATTTT. Translation: CASSYSGGLAGTQHF.

The chain couples TRBV7-2 to TRBJ2-7, with 7 bases identical to TRBD2. Germline V lookup: CDR1 SGHTA, CDR2 FQGNSA. The V segment lost 0 bases and the J segment 0 bases; nucleotides outside the gene matches: 8. The CDR3 runs to 17 residues. The CDR3 region has the DNA TGTGCCAGCAGCTTAGCCAGACTAGCTAGTAGCTCCTACGAGCAGTACTTC. Its translation is CASSLARLASSSYEQYF.

The table lists this clonotype with a few counts. V is TRBV28 and J is TRBJ2-2; 8 bases agree with TRBD2. V lost 7 bases and J lost 4; bases outside the gene matches: 5. From germline, CDR1 is MDHEN and CDR2 SYDVKM. This CDR3 region has 14 residues. DNA for the CDR3: TGTGCCAGCATTCGCCGGGGGGGCACCGGGGAGCTGTTTTTT. It is translated as CASIRRGGTGELFF.

The V gene is TRBV12-3 or TRBV12-4, the J gene TRBJ1-1; D is possibly TRBD1 (6 bases). The V end lost 7 bases, the J end lost 1 base, and 16 bases lay between the germline ends. The CDR3 runs 15 residues. The CDR3 nucleotides are TGTGCCAGCAATGATTGGGGGACAAAGAACACTGAAGCTTTCTTT. Translating gives CASNDWGTKNTEAFF.

The J gene is TRBJ2-2, the V gene TRBV7-9, with 10 bases that match TRBD1. From germline, CDR1 is SEHNR and CDR2 FQNEAQ (reference sequence). The CDR3 consists of 15 residues. V lost 4 bases, J lost 3 bases, and 2 bases stayed unmatched. The CDR3 nucleotides are TGTGCCAGCAGCTACGGGACAGGGGACACCGGGGAGCTGTTTTTT. It is translated as CASSYGTGDTGELFF.

The sample holds a few counts of this clonotype. The chain employs TRBV12-3 or TRBV12-4 and TRBJ1-2, with a weak D call TRBD1 (5 bases). Between the trimmed V and J ends, which lost 7 bases and 4 bases, there was a span of 16 bases. The CDR3 is 14 residues long. The CDR3 loop is CASTPRDGFYGYTF. Here the CDR3 DNA reads TGTGCCAGCACCCCTCGGGACGGCTTCTATGGCTACACCTTC.

The gene calls are TRBV5-1 and TRBJ2-5; D may be TRBD2 (6 bases). V was shortened by 7 bases and J by 4 bases, with 11 bases between the two germline ends. Germline V gene sequence: CDR1 SGHRS, CDR2 YFSETQ. This CDR3 is 12 amino acids long. The CDR3 sequence: CASSNGGETQYF. DNA of the CDR3: TGCGCCAGCTCTAACGGGGGAGAGACCCAGTACTTC.

This clonotype appeared many times. V is TRBV7-2 and J is TRBJ2-3, with 8 bases fitting TRBD1. In germline, CDR1 is SGHTA, CDR2 FQGNSA. Trimming cost V 1 base and J 3 bases; bases outside gene matches: 3. This CDR3 has 15 residues. The CDR3 sequence is CASSLGQGYTDTQYF. CDR3 nucleotides: TGTGCCAGCAGCTTAGGACAGGGGTATACAGATACGCAGTATTTT.

This clonotype was observed many times. The rearrangement joins TRBV7-2 to TRBJ1-5; no clear D gene. Germline CDR1 and CDR2: SGHTA and FQGNSA. The CDR3 totals 13 residues. The V end was cut by 4 bases, the J end by 7 bases, with 11 bases between. CDR3 DNA sequence: TGTGCCAGCAGCTCTCAGCACGGCCAGCCCCAGCATTTT. Protein sequence: CASSSQHGQPQHF.

J is TRBJ2-5 and V is TRBV4-1; D gene uncertain. Trimming stripped 4 bases from V and 4 bases from J, with 16 bases between. Germline-derived CDR1 and CDR2 are MGHRA and YSYEKL. The CDR3 consists of 15 residues. The CDR3 loop reads CASSPGVGPGETQYF. The CDR3 DNA follows: TGCGCCAGCAGCCCGGGCGTGGGCCCGGGAGAGACCCAGTACTTC.

This clonotype was counted a few times. The chain employs TRBV7-9 and TRBJ2-7; TRBD2 matches 12 bases. V trimming: 8 bases; J trimming: 6 bases; junction bases outside the gene matches: 2. Per germline, CDR1 SEHNR and CDR2 FQNEAQ (reference sequence). There are 12 residues in the CDR3. This chain's CDR3 is CASGTSGLEQYF. The CDR3 coding sequence is TGTGCCAGCGGGACTAGCGGGCTCGAGCAGTACTTC.

The CDR3 region is CASTIGNLPTGELFF. The CDR3 bases are TGTGCCAGTACCATCGGCAATCTACCCACCGGGGAGCTGTTTTTT. The chain carries TRBV19 and TRBJ2-2, with D unclear. Between the trimmed V and J ends, which lost 7 bases and 4 bases, there was a span of 16 bases. CDR3 length equals 15 residues. The germline gives CDR1 LNHDA, CDR2 SQIVND (reference sequence). The whole variable domain, filled in from reference TRBV19 and TRBJ2-2, reads DGGITQSPKYLFRKEGQNVTLSCEQNLNHDAMYWYRQDPGQGLRLIYYSQIVNDFQKGDIAEGYSVSREKKESFPLTVTSAQKNPTAFYLCASTIGNLPTGELFFGEGSRLTVL.

The V gene is TRBV19, the J gene TRBJ2-7; D may be TRBD1 or TRBD2 (7 bases each). V gave up 3 bases and J gave up 4 bases, with 28 bases separating them. The CDR3 loop spans 19 amino acids. Germline V gives CDR1 LNHDA, CDR2 SQIVND (reference sequence). The CDR3 DNA is TGTGCCAGTAGTATCCGACTGACAGGGAGGGACGGGAGAAGATACGAGCAGTACTTC. Translating gives CASSIRLTGRDGRRYEQYF.

This chain uses TRBV11-2 with TRBJ2-3; D may be TRBD1 (5 bases). Germline V gene lookup returns CDR1 SGHAT and CDR2 FQNNGV. The CDR3 consists of 18 residues. The V end lost 2 bases, the J end lost 1 base, and 19 bases lay between the germline ends. The CDR3 DNA reads TGTGCCAGCAGCTTATATTCTTCGGCAGGGCGGCGCACAGATACGCAGTATTTT. It codes for CASSLYSSAGRRTDTQYF.